These T cell receptor beta chains were read from a single sample in a study of T cells after yellow fever vaccination. MiXCR, run by TCRdb on the 5' RACE reads, gives a single entry per CDR3 protein. Of about 220,000 distinct CDR3 sequences in the sample, 5.5% to 8.5% were seen once. Sequencing used CD4+ T cells sorted from PBMCs, obtained on the day of the yellow fever booster vaccination. The source of these receptors is a man younger than 40 who received the YFV17D yellow fever vaccine. The CDR3 runs from the conserved cysteine through the conserved F or W. Fields, in order: clone size, D gene, J gene, V gene, CDR3 length, CDR3 protein, CDR3 DNA. The D gene is left open where the match is weak. Where a row states a size, it is once, few, many or the class of an expanded clone; other rows omit it.

clone_size: many
d_call: NA
j_call: TRBJ2-1
v_call: TRBV20-1
cdr3_length: 11
cdr3_aa: CSALQGGEQFF
cdr3_nt: TGCAGTGCTCTACAGGGAGGTGAGCAGTTCTTC

clone_size: NA
d_call: NA
j_call: TRBJ2-3
v_call: TRBV20-1
cdr3_length: 13
cdr3_aa: CSARGTTADTQYF
cdr3_nt: TGCAGTGCTAGAGGGACAACCGCAGATACGCAGTATTTT

clone_size: few
d_call: TRBD2
j_call: TRBJ2-5
v_call: TRBV7-2
cdr3_length: 15
cdr3_aa: CASSFGTRSGETQYF
cdr3_nt: TGTGCCAGCAGCTTCGGGACTAGGAGTGGAGAGACCCAGTACTTC

clone_size: many
d_call: NA
j_call: TRBJ2-3
v_call: TRBV6-2/TRBV6-3
cdr3_length: 14
cdr3_aa: CASNDPGHTDTQYF
cdr3_nt: TGTGCCAGTAACGACCCGGGACACACAGATACGCAGTATTTT

clone_size: few
d_call: NA
j_call: TRBJ2-5
v_call: TRBV7-8
cdr3_length: 16
cdr3_aa: CASSQSSSRGRETQYF
cdr3_nt: TGTGCCAGCAGCCAATCCTCCTCCAGGGGCCGAGAGACCCAGTACTTC

clone_size: many
d_call: NA
j_call: TRBJ2-1
v_call: TRBV12-3/TRBV12-4
cdr3_length: 16
cdr3_aa: CASSFFGASSYNEQFF
cdr3_nt: TGTGCCAGCAGCTTTTTCGGCGCCAGCTCCTACAATGAGCAGTTCTTC

clone_size: many
d_call: NA
j_call: TRBJ2-1
v_call: TRBV7-2
cdr3_length: 17
cdr3_aa: CASSLGAGTFSYNEQFF
cdr3_nt: TGTGCCAGCAGCTTAGGGGCAGGGACCTTCTCCTACAATGAGCAGTTCTTC

clone_size: NA
d_call: NA
j_call: TRBJ2-2
v_call: TRBV24-1
cdr3_length: 12
cdr3_aa: CATQDSAGELFF
cdr3_nt: TGTGCCACCCAGGACAGCGCCGGGGAGCTGTTTTTT

clone_size: NA
d_call: NA
j_call: TRBJ2-1
v_call: TRBV6-6
cdr3_length: 11
cdr3_aa: CASGGDMKQFF
cdr3_nt: TGTGCCAGCGGGGGGGACATGAAGCAGTTCTTC

clone_size: few
d_call: NA
j_call: TRBJ2-7
v_call: TRBV15
cdr3_length: 13
cdr3_aa: CATSRDWRYEQYF
cdr3_nt: TGTGCCACCAGCAGAGATTGGAGGTACGAGCAGTACTTC

clone_size: many
d_call: NA
j_call: TRBJ2-7
v_call: TRBV20-1
cdr3_length: 13
cdr3_aa: CSARDSRAYEQYF
cdr3_nt: TGCAGTGCTAGAGATTCCCGGGCCTACGAGCAGTACTTC